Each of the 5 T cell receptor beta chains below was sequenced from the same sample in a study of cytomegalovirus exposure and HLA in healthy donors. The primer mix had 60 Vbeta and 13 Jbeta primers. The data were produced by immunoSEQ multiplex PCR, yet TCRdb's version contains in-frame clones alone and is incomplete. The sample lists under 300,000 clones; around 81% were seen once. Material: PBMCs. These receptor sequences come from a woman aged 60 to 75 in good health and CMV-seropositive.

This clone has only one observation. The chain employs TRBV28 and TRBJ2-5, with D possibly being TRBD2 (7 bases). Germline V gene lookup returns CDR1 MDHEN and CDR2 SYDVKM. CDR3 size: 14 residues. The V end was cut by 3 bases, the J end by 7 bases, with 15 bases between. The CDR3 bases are TGTGCCAGCAGTTTGGGGGGGGCCGGGGGGACCCAGTACTTC. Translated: CASSLGGAGGTQYF.

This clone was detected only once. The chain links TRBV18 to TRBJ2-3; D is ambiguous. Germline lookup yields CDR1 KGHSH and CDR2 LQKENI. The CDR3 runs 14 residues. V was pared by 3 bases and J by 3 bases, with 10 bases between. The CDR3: CASSPVQRTDTQYF. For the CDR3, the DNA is TGTGCCAGCTCACCTGTACAGAGAACAGATACGCAGTATTTT. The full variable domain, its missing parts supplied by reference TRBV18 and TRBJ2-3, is NAGVMQNPRHLVRRRGQEARLRCSPMKGHSHVYWYRQLPEEGLKFMVYLQKENIIDESGMPKERFSAEFPKEGPSILRIQQVVRGDSAAYFCASSPVQRTDTQYFGPGTRLTVL.

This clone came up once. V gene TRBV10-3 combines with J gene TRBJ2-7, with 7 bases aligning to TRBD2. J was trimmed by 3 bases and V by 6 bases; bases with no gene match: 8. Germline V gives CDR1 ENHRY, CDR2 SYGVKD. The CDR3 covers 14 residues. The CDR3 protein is CAISWGGLDYEQYF. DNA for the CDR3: TGTGCCATCAGCTGGGGGGGGTTGGACTACGAGCAGTACTTC.

For the CDR3, the DNA is TGCGCCAGCAGCCAAGGGGTCAGGGATGAAAAACTGTTTTTT. Amino acids: CASSQGVRDEKLFF. V usage is TRBV4-1 and J usage is TRBJ1-4; tentatively, D is TRBD1 (5 bases). The V end lost 1 base, the J end lost 6 bases, and 9 bases lay between the germline ends. CDR3 length: 14 residues. Germline V gene data show CDR1 as MGHRA and CDR2 as YSYEKL.

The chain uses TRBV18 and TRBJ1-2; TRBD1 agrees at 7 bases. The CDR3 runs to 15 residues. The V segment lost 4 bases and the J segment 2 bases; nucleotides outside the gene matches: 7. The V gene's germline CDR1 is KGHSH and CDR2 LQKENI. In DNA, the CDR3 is TGTGCCAGCTCACAGGGACCACAGGGGAACTATGGCTACACCTTC. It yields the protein CASSQGPQGNYGYTF.